These T cell receptor beta chains were read from a single sample in a study of Tregs in tolerant kidney transplant recipients. The assay was immunoSEQ multiplex PCR, and TCRdb's table has in-frame clones only and misses some. The sample lists roughly 49,000 clones, about 90% seen once, with about 0.63% in the top ten. The sample was Tregs from blood. The origin of the receptors is a human donor in good health. CDR3s include the opening cysteine and the closing phenylalanine or tryptophan. The D gene is left open where the match is weak. Some rows have no size entry. The others give once, few or many, or a class for an expanded clone.

J gene: TRBJ2-3; D gene: TRBD2; V gene: TRBV4-1; clone size: -; CDR3 protein: CASSLGLAISTDTQYF; CDR3 DNA: TGCGCCAGCAGCCTGGGACTAGCGATCAGCACAGATACGCAGTATTTT
J gene: TRBJ1-5; D gene: -; V gene: TRBV18; clone size: -; CDR3 protein: CASSLGTPSSNQPQHF; CDR3 DNA: TGTGCCAGCTCACTGGGGACACCCAGTAGCAATCAGCCCCAGCATTTT
J gene: TRBJ1-1; D gene: -; V gene: TRBV6-6; clone size: few; CDR3 protein: CASSSPWEGMNTEAFF; CDR3 DNA: TGTGCCAGCAGTTCTCCCTGGGAGGGCATGAACACTGAAGCTTTCTTT
J gene: TRBJ1-2; D gene: -; V gene: TRBV7-9; clone size: -; CDR3 protein: CASSFRVLGYTF; CDR3 DNA: TGTGCCAGCAGCTTCCGGGTCCTTGGCTACACCTTC
J gene: TRBJ2-3; D gene: -; V gene: TRBV10-1; clone size: -; CDR3 protein: CASRGGLTDTQYF; CDR3 DNA: TGCGCCAGCAGGGGCGGCCTGACAGATACGCAGTATTTT
J gene: TRBJ2-7; D gene: -; V gene: TRBV5-1; clone size: -; CDR3 protein: CASSSGTPPYEQYF; CDR3 DNA: TGCGCCAGCAGCTCCGGGACTCCTCCCTACGAGCAGTACTTC
J gene: TRBJ1-2; D gene: -; V gene: TRBV7-6; clone size: -; CDR3 protein: CASSPWAGQANYGYTF; CDR3 DNA: TGTGCCAGCAGCCCCTGGGCAGGCCAAGCTAACTATGGCTACACCTTC
J gene: TRBJ1-2; D gene: -; V gene: TRBV2; clone size: -; CDR3 protein: CASAPHRAVGYTF; CDR3 DNA: TGTGCCAGCGCGCCACACCGGGCTGTGGGCTACACCTTC
J gene: TRBJ1-2; D gene: -; V gene: TRBV5-1; clone size: -; CDR3 protein: CASSLKGRPSLAVSGGHTF; CDR3 DNA: TGCGCCAGCAGCTTAAAGGGCAGGCCATCCCTCGCAGTGTCGGGGGGCCACACCTTC
J gene: TRBJ2-5; D gene: TRBD2; V gene: TRBV5-1; clone size: once; CDR3 protein: CASSRTSPSETQYF; CDR3 DNA: TGCGCCAGCAGCCGGACTAGCCCCTCAGAGACCCAGTACTTC
J gene: TRBJ1-1; D gene: TRBD1; V gene: TRBV15; clone size: once; CDR3 protein: CATSGDRVSIAFF; CDR3 DNA: TGTGCCACCAGCGGAGACAGGGTGTCGATAGCTTTCTTT
J gene: TRBJ1-3; D gene: -; V gene: TRBV14; clone size: -; CDR3 protein: CASSLLLGNTIYF; CDR3 DNA: TGTGCCAGCAGCCTTTTACTTGGAAACACCATATATTTT
J gene: TRBJ2-1; D gene: TRBD2; V gene: TRBV5-1; clone size: once; CDR3 protein: CASSLGPSGYNEQFF; CDR3 DNA: TGCGCCAGCAGCTTGGGCCCTAGCGGCTACAATGAGCAGTTCTTC
J gene: TRBJ1-3; D gene: TRBD1; V gene: TRBV19; clone size: few; CDR3 protein: CATGQGRNTIYF; CDR3 DNA: TGTGCCACCGGACAGGGACGAAACACCATATATTTT
J gene: TRBJ1-5; D gene: -; V gene: TRBV6-8; clone size: -; CDR3 protein: CASSYSSQAGSVQPQHF; CDR3 DNA: TGTGCCAGCAGTTACTCGAGTCAGGCAGGGTCGGTTCAGCCCCAGCATTTT
J gene: TRBJ2-3; D gene: -; V gene: TRBV7-9; clone size: -; CDR3 protein: CASSLKWRIGANTQYF; CDR3 DNA: TGTGCCAGCAGCTTAAAATGGCGGATCGGTGCCAATACGCAGTATTTT
J gene: TRBJ2-2; D gene: TRBD1; V gene: TRBV5-1; clone size: -; CDR3 protein: CASSWGTGPGELFF; CDR3 DNA: TGCGCCAGCAGCTGGGGGACAGGGCCCGGGGAGCTGTTTTTT
J gene: TRBJ2-3; D gene: -; V gene: TRBV5-4; clone size: -; CDR3 protein: CASLAWGTDTQYF; CDR3 DNA: TGTGCCAGTTTAGCGTGGGGGACAGATACGCAGTATTTT
J gene: TRBJ2-7; D gene: TRBD2; V gene: TRBV7-2; clone size: -; CDR3 protein: CASSTSGRHEQYF; CDR3 DNA: TGTGCCAGCAGCACTAGCGGACGGCACGAGCAGTACTTC
J gene: TRBJ2-5; D gene: TRBD1; V gene: TRBV30; clone size: -; CDR3 protein: CAWRVTGGAETQYF; CDR3 DNA: TGTGCCTGGAGGGTTACAGGGGGCGCCGAGACCCAGTACTTC
J gene: TRBJ2-5; D gene: -; V gene: TRBV5-4; clone size: -; CDR3 protein: CASSIPAGAQETQYF; CDR3 DNA: TGTGCCAGCAGCATACCCGCCGGGGCCCAAGAGACCCAGTACTTC
J gene: TRBJ2-1; D gene: TRBD1; V gene: TRBV19; clone size: -; CDR3 protein: CASSDHSGTDVLDEQFF; CDR3 DNA: TGTGCCAGTAGTGACCACTCCGGGACAGATGTATTGGATGAGCAGTTCTTC
J gene: TRBJ2-3; D gene: -; V gene: TRBV5-1; clone size: -; CDR3 protein: CASSLSDISTDTQYF; CDR3 DNA: TGCGCCAGCAGCTTATCTGATATTAGCACAGATACGCAGTATTTT
J gene: TRBJ2-4; D gene: -; V gene: TRBV12-5; clone size: -; CDR3 protein: CASAPGQGGAKNIQYF; CDR3 DNA: TGTGCTAGTGCCCCGGGCCAGGGGGGGGCCAAAAACATTCAGTACTTC
J gene: TRBJ2-7; D gene: -; V gene: TRBV5-1; clone size: -; CDR3 protein: CASRGSSYEQYF; CDR3 DNA: TGCGCCAGCAGAGGAAGTTCCTACGAGCAGTACTTC
J gene: TRBJ2-1; D gene: -; V gene: TRBV5-4; clone size: -; CDR3 protein: CASSYMEVGEQFF; CDR3 DNA: TGTGCCAGCAGCTACATGGAGGTTGGTGAGCAGTTCTTC
J gene: TRBJ2-5; D gene: -; V gene: TRBV7-9; clone size: -; CDR3 protein: CASSTGETQYF; CDR3 DNA: TGTGCCAGCAGCACCGGAGAGACCCAGTACTTC
J gene: TRBJ2-1; D gene: TRBD2; V gene: TRBV11-2; clone size: -; CDR3 protein: CASSFSSGTTYNEQFF; CDR3 DNA: TGTGCCAGCAGCTTCTCTAGCGGGACGACCTACAATGAGCAGTTCTTC
J gene: TRBJ2-7; D gene: -; V gene: TRBV7-8; clone size: -; CDR3 protein: CASSLAGGPYEQYF; CDR3 DNA: TGTGCCAGCAGCTTAGCGGGGGGACCCTACGAGCAGTACTTC
J gene: TRBJ1-5; D gene: TRBD1; V gene: TRBV2; clone size: once; CDR3 protein: CASSDRGRRQPQHF; CDR3 DNA: TGTGCCAGCAGTGACAGGGGGCGCCGACAGCCCCAGCATTTT
J gene: TRBJ2-7; D gene: TRBD1; V gene: TRBV30; clone size: -; CDR3 protein: CAWIETGGGEQYF; CDR3 DNA: TGTGCCTGGATCGAGACAGGGGGTGGAGAGCAGTACTTC
J gene: TRBJ2-7; D gene: TRBD1; V gene: TRBV7-2; clone size: -; CDR3 protein: CASSLVPGGGYEQYF; CDR3 DNA: TGTGCCAGCAGCTTAGTCCCAGGGGGCGGGTACGAGCAGTACTTC
J gene: TRBJ2-5; D gene: -; V gene: TRBV7-9; clone size: -; CDR3 protein: CASSFLIETQYF; CDR3 DNA: TGTGCCAGCAGCTTTTTGATCGAGACCCAGTACTTC
J gene: TRBJ1-5; D gene: -; V gene: TRBV5-5; clone size: -; CDR3 protein: CASSPGGPNTISYQPQHF; CDR3 DNA: TGTGCCAGCAGCCCCGGAGGCCCAAATACGATATCATATCAGCCCCAGCATTTT
J gene: TRBJ2-7; D gene: TRBD2; V gene: TRBV5-1; clone size: once; CDR3 protein: CASSLGLAGGEQYF; CDR3 DNA: TGCGCCAGCAGCTTGGGACTAGCGGGGGGGGAGCAGTACTTC